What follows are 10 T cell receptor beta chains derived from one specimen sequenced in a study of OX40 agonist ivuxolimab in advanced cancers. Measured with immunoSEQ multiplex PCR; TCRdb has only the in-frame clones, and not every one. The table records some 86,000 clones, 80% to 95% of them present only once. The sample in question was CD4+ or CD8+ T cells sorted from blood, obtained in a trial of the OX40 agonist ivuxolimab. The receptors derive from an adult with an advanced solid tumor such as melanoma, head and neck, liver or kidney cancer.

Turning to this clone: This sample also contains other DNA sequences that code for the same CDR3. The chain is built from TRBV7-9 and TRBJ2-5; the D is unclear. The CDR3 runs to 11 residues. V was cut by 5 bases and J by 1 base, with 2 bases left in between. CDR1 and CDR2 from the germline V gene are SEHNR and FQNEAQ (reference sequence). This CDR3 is CASSPQETQYF. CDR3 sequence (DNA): TGTGCCAGCAGCCCCCAAGAGACCCAGTACTTC.

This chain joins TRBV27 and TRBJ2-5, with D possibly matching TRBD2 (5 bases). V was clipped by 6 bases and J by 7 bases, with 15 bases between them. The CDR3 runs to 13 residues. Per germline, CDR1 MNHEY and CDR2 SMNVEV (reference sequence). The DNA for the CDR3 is TGTGCCAGCAGCACGGGCCTCGGAGGGACCCAGTACTTC. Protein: CASSTGLGGTQYF.

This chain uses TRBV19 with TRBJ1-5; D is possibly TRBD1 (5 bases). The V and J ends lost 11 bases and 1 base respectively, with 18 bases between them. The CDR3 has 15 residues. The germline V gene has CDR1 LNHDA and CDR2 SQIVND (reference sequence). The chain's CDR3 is CAGGGRGLSNQPQHF. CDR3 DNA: TGTGCCGGAGGCGGAAGGGGCTTGAGCAATCAGCCCCAGCATTTT.

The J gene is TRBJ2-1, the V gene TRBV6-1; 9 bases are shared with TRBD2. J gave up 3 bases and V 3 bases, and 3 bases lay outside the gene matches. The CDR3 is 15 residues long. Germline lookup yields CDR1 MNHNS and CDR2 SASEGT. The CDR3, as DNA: TGTGCCAGCAGTGAGATGACTAGCGGCTACAATGAGCAGTTCTTC. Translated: CASSEMTSGYNEQFF.

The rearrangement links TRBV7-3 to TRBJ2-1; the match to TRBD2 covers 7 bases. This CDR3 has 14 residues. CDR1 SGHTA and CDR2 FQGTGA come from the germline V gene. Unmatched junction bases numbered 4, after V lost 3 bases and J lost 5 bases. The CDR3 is CASSFGGFDNEQFF. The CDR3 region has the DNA TGTGCCAGCAGCTTCGGGGGGTTCGACAATGAGCAGTTCTTC.

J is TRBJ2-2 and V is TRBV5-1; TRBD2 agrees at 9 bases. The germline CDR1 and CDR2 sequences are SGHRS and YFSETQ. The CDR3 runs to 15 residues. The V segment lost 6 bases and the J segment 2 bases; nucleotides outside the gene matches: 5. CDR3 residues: CASTPSGTNTGELFF. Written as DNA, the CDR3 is TGCGCCAGCACCCCTAGCGGGACTAACACCGGGGAGCTGTTTTTT.

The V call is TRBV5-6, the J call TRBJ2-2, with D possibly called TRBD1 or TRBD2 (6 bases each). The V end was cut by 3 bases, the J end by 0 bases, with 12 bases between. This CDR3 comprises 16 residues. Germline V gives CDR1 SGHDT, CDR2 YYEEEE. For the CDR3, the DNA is TGTGCCAGCAGCTCCTGGGGGGCCGCGAACACCGGGGAGCTGTTTTTT. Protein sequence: CASSSWGAANTGELFF. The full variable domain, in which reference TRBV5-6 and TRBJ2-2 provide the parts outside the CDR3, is DAGVTQSPTHLIKTRGQQVTLRCSPKSGHDTVSWYQQALGQGPQFIFQYYEEEERQRGNFPDRFSGHQFPNYSSELNVNALLLGDSALYLCASSSWGAANTGELFFGEGSRLTVL.

The CDR3 spells CASSPFENQPQHF. CDR3 nucleotide sequence: TGTGCCAGCAGCCCCTTTGAGAATCAGCCCCAGCATTTT. The chain is built from TRBV7-8 and TRBJ1-5; no reliable D call. This CDR3 has 13 residues. The V gene lost 5 bases and the J gene lost 4 bases, with 9 bases spanning the gap. Germline-derived CDR1 and CDR2 are SGHVS and FQNEAQ.

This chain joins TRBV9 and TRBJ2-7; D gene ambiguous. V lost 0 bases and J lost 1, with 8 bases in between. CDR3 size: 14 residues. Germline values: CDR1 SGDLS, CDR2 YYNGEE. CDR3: CASSVDSVSYEQYF. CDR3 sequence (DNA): TGTGCCAGCAGCGTAGATTCGGTTTCCTACGAGCAGTACTTC. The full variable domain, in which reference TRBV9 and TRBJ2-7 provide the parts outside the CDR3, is DSGVTQTPKHLITATGQRVTLRCSPRSGDLSVYWYQQSLDQGLQFLIQYYNGEERAKGNILERFSAQQFPDLHSELNLSSLELGDSALYFCASSVDSVSYEQYFGPGTRLTVT.

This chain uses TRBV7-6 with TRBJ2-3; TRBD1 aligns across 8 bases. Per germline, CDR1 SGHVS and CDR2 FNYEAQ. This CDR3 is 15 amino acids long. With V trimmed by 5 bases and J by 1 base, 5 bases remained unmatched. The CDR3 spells CASSQGQGGTDTQYF. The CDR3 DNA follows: TGTGCCAGCAGCCAAGGACAGGGTGGCACAGATACGCAGTATTTT.